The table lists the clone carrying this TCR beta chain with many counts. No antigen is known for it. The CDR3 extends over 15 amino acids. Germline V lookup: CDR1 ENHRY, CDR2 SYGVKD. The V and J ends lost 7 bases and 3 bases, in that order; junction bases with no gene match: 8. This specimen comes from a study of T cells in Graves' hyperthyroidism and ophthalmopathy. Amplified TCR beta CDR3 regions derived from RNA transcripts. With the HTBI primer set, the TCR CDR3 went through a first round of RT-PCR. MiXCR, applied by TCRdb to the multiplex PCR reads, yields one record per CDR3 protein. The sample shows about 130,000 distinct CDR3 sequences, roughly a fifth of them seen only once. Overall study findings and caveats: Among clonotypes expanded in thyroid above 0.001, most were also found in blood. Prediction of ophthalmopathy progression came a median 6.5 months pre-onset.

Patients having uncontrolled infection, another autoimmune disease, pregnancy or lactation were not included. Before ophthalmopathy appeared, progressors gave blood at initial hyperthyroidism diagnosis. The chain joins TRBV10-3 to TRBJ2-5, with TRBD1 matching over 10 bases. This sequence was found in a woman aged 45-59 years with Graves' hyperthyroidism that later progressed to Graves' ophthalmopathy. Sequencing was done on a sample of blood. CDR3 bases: TGTGCCATCATCGCCCGGGACAGGGGTAAAGAGACCCAGTACTTC. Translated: CAIIARDRGKETQYF.